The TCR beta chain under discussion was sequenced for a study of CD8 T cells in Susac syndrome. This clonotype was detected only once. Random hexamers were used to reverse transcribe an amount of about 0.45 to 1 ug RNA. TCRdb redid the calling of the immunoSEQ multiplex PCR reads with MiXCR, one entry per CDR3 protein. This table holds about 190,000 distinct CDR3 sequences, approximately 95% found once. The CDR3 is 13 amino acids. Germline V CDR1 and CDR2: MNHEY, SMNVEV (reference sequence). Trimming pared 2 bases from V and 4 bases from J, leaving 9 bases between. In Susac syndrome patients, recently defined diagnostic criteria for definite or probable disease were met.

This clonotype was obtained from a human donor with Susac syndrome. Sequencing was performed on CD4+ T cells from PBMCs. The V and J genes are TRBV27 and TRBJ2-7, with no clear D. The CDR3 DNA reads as TGTGCCAGCAGTTTACCATATTCTTACGAGCAGTACTTC. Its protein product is CASSLPYSYEQYF.